A single sample gave rise to the 22 T cell receptor beta chains below, sequenced in a study of graft-versus-host responses after intestinal transplantation. Measured with immunoSEQ multiplex PCR; TCRdb has only the in-frame clones, and not every one. The data hold approximately 79,000 clones, with roughly 80% observed a single time. These receptors' antigens are unknown. Here the sequenced sample was unstimulated CD4+ T cells sorted from spleen or lymph node cells, taken before intestinal transplant. Every receptor here comes from a human donor who received an intestinal transplant.

The chain uses TRBV7-2 and TRBJ2-5; TRBD2 matches 10 bases. J gave up 1 base and V 0 bases, and 2 bases lay outside the gene matches. The germline V gene has CDR1 SGHTA and CDR2 FQGNSA. This CDR3 region has 16 residues. CDR3: CASSLASGGAQETQYF. The CDR3 DNA reads TGTGCCAGCAGCTTAGCGAGCGGGGGGGCCCAAGAGACCCAGTACTTC.

The J gene is TRBJ1-2, the V gene TRBV28; D uncertain. V gave up 4 bases and J gave up 5 bases, with 20 bases separating them. This CDR3 is 16 amino acids long. From germline, CDR1 is MDHEN and CDR2 SYDVKM. The CDR3 is CASSSSRGDRPYGYTF. Written as DNA, the CDR3 is TGTGCCAGCAGTTCGAGCCGTGGAGACCGCCCATATGGCTACACCTTC.

This chain uses TRBV18 with TRBJ2-6, with a tentative D call TRBD1 (5 bases). CDR1 KGHSH and CDR2 LQKENI come from the germline V gene. V lost 8 bases to trimming and J lost 1 base, with 18 bases between them. This CDR3 spans 17 amino acids. CDR3 residues: CASHRSFDISGANVLTF. In DNA, the CDR3 is TGTGCCAGCCACAGGTCATTCGACATTTCTGGGGCCAACGTCCTGACTTTC.

The J gene is TRBJ2-1, the V gene TRBV9, with 12 nucleotides matching TRBD2. V trimming: 1 base; J trimming: 5 bases; junction bases outside the gene matches: 4. The CDR3 contains 16 residues. Germline V gene lookup returns CDR1 SGDLS and CDR2 YYNGEE. The DNA for the CDR3 is TGTGCCAGCAGCGTAAGACTAGCGGGAGACCACAATGAGCAGTTCTTC. It translates to CASSVRLAGDHNEQFF. Filled out from reference TRBV9 and TRBJ2-1, the complete variable domain reads DSGVTQTPKHLITATGQRVTLRCSPRSGDLSVYWYQQSLDQGLQFLIQYYNGEERAKGNILERFSAQQFPDLHSELNLSSLELGDSALYFCASSVRLAGDHNEQFFGPGTRLTVL.

The chain is built from TRBV6-5 and TRBJ1-1, with D maybe TRBD1 (5 bases). V lost 7 bases to trimming and J lost 3 bases, with 12 bases between them. Germline V gene lookup returns CDR1 MNHEY and CDR2 SVGAGI. The CDR3 is 13 residues long. The CDR3: CASKTLGDTEAFF. The CDR3 nucleotides are TGTGCCAGCAAGACCCTAGGGGACACTGAAGCTTTCTTT.

The chain links TRBV7-9 to TRBJ1-3, with unresolved D. The CDR3 covers 18 residues. The V and J ends lost 4 bases and 0 bases respectively, with 19 bases between them. CDR1 and CDR2 (germline): SEHNR, FQNEAQ (reference sequence). The chain's CDR3 is CASSWAQMGTSSGNTIYF. The CDR3 DNA reads TGTGCCAGCAGCTGGGCCCAAATGGGCACTAGCTCTGGAAACACCATATATTTT. The full variable domain, with the rest looked up from reference TRBV7-9 and TRBJ1-3, is DTGVSQNPRHKITKRGQNVTFRCDPISEHNRLYWYRQTLGQGPEFLTYFQNEAQLEKSRLLSDRFSAERPKGSFSTLEIQRTEQGDSAMYLCASSWAQMGTSSGNTIYFGEGSWLTVV.

The rearrangement uses TRBV7-2 and TRBJ1-2; D uncertain. CDR3 length: 14 residues. V lost 5 bases and J lost 8, with 18 bases in between. Germline V gene lookup returns CDR1 SGHTA and CDR2 FQGNSA. CDR3 nucleotide sequence: TGTGCCAGCAGCGCCGGCCTCGCGGGATACGGCTACACCTTC. Amino acid sequence: CASSAGLAGYGYTF.

The chain has TRBV7-6 and TRBJ1-4; no clear D. The V and J ends lost 1 base and 6 bases respectively, with 9 bases between them. The CDR3 contains 14 residues. CDR1 is SGHVS and CDR2 is FNYEAQ in the germline V gene. The CDR3 sequence is CASSLDGGYEKLFF. As DNA, the CDR3 is TGTGCCAGCAGCTTAGATGGAGGGTATGAAAAACTGTTTTTT.

The chain has TRBV5-6 and TRBJ2-7; 9 nucleotides agree with TRBD1. The CDR3 extends over 12 amino acids. Germline CDR1 SGHDT, CDR2 YYEEEE. Trimming removed 10 bases from V and 2 bases from J; junction bases left unmatched: 4. The CDR3 protein is CALTGGPYEQYF. The DNA for the CDR3 is TGTGCCTTGACAGGGGGTCCCTACGAGCAGTACTTC.

This chain uses TRBV19 with TRBJ2-2; 7 nucleotides match TRBD2. The CDR3 length is 14 residues. With 7 bases clipped from V and 1 base from J, the junction kept 3 bases outside the gene matches. Germline V gives CDR1 LNHDA, CDR2 SQIVND (reference sequence). As DNA, the CDR3 is TGTGCCAGTACCTCTAGCGGGAACACCGGGGAGCTGTTTTTT. It is translated as CASTSSGNTGELFF.

The J gene is TRBJ2-7, the V gene TRBV5-4, with 13 bases identical to TRBD2. Germline V gives CDR1 SGHNT, CDR2 YYREEE (reference sequence). J was trimmed by 9 bases and V by 2 bases; bases with no gene match: 8. The CDR3 loop spans 15 amino acids. CDR3 sequence reads: CASSLGTSGIVGQYF. CDR3 coding DNA: TGTGCCAGCAGCTTAGGGACTAGCGGGATCGTCGGGCAGTACTTC.

The chain recombines TRBV5-4 with TRBJ1-2; TRBD1 matches 12 bases. Germline CDR1 and CDR2: SGHNT and YYREEE (reference sequence). The J segment lost 5 bases and the V segment lost 5 bases, leaving 10 bases of the junction unmatched. The CDR3 covers 16 residues. CDR3 residues: CASSLSGTGGYYGYTF. CDR3 DNA: TGTGCCAGCAGTCTCAGCGGGACAGGGGGCTATTATGGCTACACCTTC.

V usage is TRBV2 and J usage is TRBJ2-6, with D perhaps matching TRBD1 (5 bases). Trimming took off 5 bases at V and 0 bases at J, with 14 bases between the two ends. Per germline, CDR1 SNHLY and CDR2 FYNNEI. The CDR3 is 17 residues long. CDR3: CASSKEGHRSGANVLTF. DNA of the CDR3: TGTGCCAGCAGTAAAGAAGGACATCGCTCTGGGGCCAACGTCCTGACTTTC.

The genes are TRBV28 and TRBJ1-2, with 8 bases lining up with TRBD1. Germline CDR1 is MDHEN and CDR2 is SYDVKM. CDR3 size: 16 residues. The J segment lost 7 bases and the V segment lost 6 bases, leaving 16 bases of the junction unmatched. The CDR3 coding sequence is TGTGCCAGCAGCCGTGGGGGGGCAGGGGGCAAGGGTGGCTACACCTTC. Translating gives CASSRGGAGGKGGYTF.

V and J are TRBV6-1 and TRBJ2-5; D call uncertain. The length of the CDR3 is 14 residues. V was trimmed by 0 bases and J by 2 bases, leaving 7 bases between them. Germline V lookup: CDR1 MNHNS, CDR2 SASEGT. The DNA of the CDR3 is TGTGCCAGCAGTGAAGCTCACAGACAAGAGACCCAGTACTTC. It codes for CASSEAHRQETQYF.

The genes are TRBV6-6 and TRBJ1-4; 8 bases are a match to TRBD1. Germline CDR1 is MNHNY and CDR2 is SVGAGI (reference sequence). Losses at the gene ends were 8 bases for V and 7 bases for J; bases not matched to a gene: 15. The CDR3 contains 16 residues. CDR3 DNA sequence: TGTGCCAGCGGACCTAGGGCGTCAGGGGGCGGTGAAAAACTGTTTTTT. Translated: CASGPRASGGGEKLFF.

The chain links TRBV28 to TRBJ2-1, with 7 positions matching TRBD2. Germline V CDR1 and CDR2: MDHEN, SYDVKM. The CDR3 sequence is 15 residues long. The trim removed 6 bases at V and 4 bases at J, leaving 9 bases unmatched. For the CDR3, the DNA is TGTGCCAGCAGATCAAGTAGCGGGCTTTACAATGAGCAGTTCTTC. It is translated as CASRSSSGLYNEQFF.

The chain recombines TRBV7-9 with TRBJ2-5, with D possibly TRBD2 on 6 matching bases. TRBJ2-7 explains the end of the DNA better; the J call may be wrong. The CDR3 covers 15 residues. Per the germline V gene, CDR1 is SEHNR and CDR2 is FQNEAQ (reference sequence). CDR3 residues: CASSFFYGGLIEQYF. The CDR3 coding sequence is TGTGCCAGCAGCTTTTTCTACGGAGGGCTGATCGAGCAGTACTTC.

The V call is TRBV4-1, the J call TRBJ1-3; D remains ambiguous. This CDR3 is 18 amino acids long. V shed 1 base and J shed 1 base, with 17 bases lying between them. CDR1 and CDR2 from the germline V gene are MGHRA and YSYEKL. CDR3 region: CASSQVGFATRSGNTIYF. CDR3 DNA sequence: TGCGCCAGCAGCCAAGTCGGGTTCGCCACTAGATCTGGAAACACCATATATTTT.

The chain joins TRBV7-8 to TRBJ2-1; 8 nucleotides agree with TRBD2. V shed 2 bases, J shed 5 bases, and the junction held 8 bases outside the gene matches. This CDR3 comprises 16 residues. The germline V gene encodes CDR1 SGHVS and CDR2 FQNEAQ. The CDR3 DNA is TGTGCCAGCAGCTTAAGGGCAGCGGGAGCTGACAATGAGCAGTTCTTC. As protein: CASSLRAAGADNEQFF.

The V gene is TRBV10-3, the J gene TRBJ2-4; 8 bases fit TRBD2. The CDR3 is made up of 15 amino acids. Looked up from germline, CDR1 is ENHRY and CDR2 is SYGVKD. Losses at the gene ends were 3 bases for V and 6 bases for J; bases not matched to a gene: 7. The CDR3: CAISESGGRGNIQYF. In nucleotides, the CDR3 is TGTGCCATCAGTGAATCGGGAGGGAGGGGAAACATTCAGTACTTC.

The chain is built from TRBV5-1 and TRBJ2-2, with TRBD2 matching over 7 bases. CDR1 is SGHRS, CDR2 YFSETQ, per germline. This CDR3 is 14 amino acids long. The trim removed 8 bases at V and 4 bases at J, leaving 8 bases unmatched. In DNA form, the CDR3 reads TGCGCCAGTACTCGGGGGGAAAGCACCGGGGAGCTGTTTTTT. Translated, it gives CASTRGESTGELFF.